This T cell receptor (beta chain) was documented in a study of T cell responses to AZD1222 COVID-19 vaccine. Background on the study: Second doses were pooled across both intervals (about 4 or about 12 weeks). Study conclusions and caveats: Unmutated variant regions are reportedly the target of nearly half of TCRs that are spike-specific. Clonal diversity was possibly underestimated; the donors were predominantly white British and more often female.

Remarks on this clone: Its antigen is not identified.

Germline loops: CDR1 SGHTA, CDR2 FQGNSA. The V and J ends lost 6 bases and 3 bases, in that order; junction bases with no gene match: 8. CDR3 length equals 15 residues. Measured with immunoSEQ multiplex PCR; TCRdb has only the in-frame clones, and not every one. The sample lists 70,000 or so clones, about nine tenths occurring once. The receptor comes from an adult in good health. The source was peripheral blood, collected on day 0 of AZD1222 vaccination. The V gene is TRBV7-2, the J gene TRBJ1-1; 9 nucleotides align to TRBD1. This CDR3 reads CASRVDRGKYTEAFF. The CDR3 DNA reads as TGTGCCAGCAGAGTAGACAGGGGGAAGTACACTGAAGCTTTCTTT.